Sequencing of this TCR beta chain was carried out in a study of T cells after yellow fever vaccination. V was clipped by 7 bases and J by 5 bases, with 16 bases between them. Germline lookup yields CDR1 SGHDT and CDR2 YYEEEE. This CDR3 spans 14 amino acids. Production of TCR cDNA was by 5'RACE template switching, which also added a universal primer site and UMIs. TCRdb called the 5' RACE reads again in MiXCR, with one record for every CDR3 protein. The sample contains over 300,000 distinct CDR3 sequences, approximately 4% of which appear only once. The specimen comprised PBMCs, sampled 5 days after the yellow fever booster vaccination. This receptor was taken from a man between 18 and 35 years old who received the YFV17D yellow fever vaccine. The rearrangement joins TRBV5-6 to TRBJ1-5, with D hard to call. The CDR3: CASPPLTRDQPQHF. The CDR3 nucleotides read TGTGCCAGCCCACCCCTAACACGGGATCAGCCCCAGCATTTT. Using reference TRBV5-6 and TRBJ1-5 for the parts outside the CDR3, the full variable domain is DAGVTQSPTHLIKTRGQQVTLRCSPKSGHDTVSWYQQALGQGPQFIFQYYEEEERQRGNFPDRFSGHQFPNYSSELNVNALLLGDSALYLCASPPLTRDQPQHFGDGTRLSIL.